The present T cell receptor beta chain was sequenced within a study of cytomegalovirus exposure and HLA in healthy donors. The PCR had 60 Vbeta and 13 Jbeta primers. TCRdb's copy holds only in-frame clones and misses some; the assay was immunoSEQ multiplex PCR. The table lists 120,000 or so clones. There are 12 residues in the CDR3. Germline V gene sequence: CDR1 PRHDT, CDR2 FYEKMQ (reference sequence). Trimming took off 3 bases at V and 4 bases at J, with 7 bases between the two ends. The sequencing sample was made of PBMCs. This receptor was identified in a man aged 18 to 30 in good health and CMV-seronegative. This rearrangement joins TRBV13 to TRBJ2-7; the D is unclear. The CDR3 DNA follows: TGTGCCAGCAGCTTGAGTATTTACGAGCAGTACTTC. Translated, it gives CASSLSIYEQYF.